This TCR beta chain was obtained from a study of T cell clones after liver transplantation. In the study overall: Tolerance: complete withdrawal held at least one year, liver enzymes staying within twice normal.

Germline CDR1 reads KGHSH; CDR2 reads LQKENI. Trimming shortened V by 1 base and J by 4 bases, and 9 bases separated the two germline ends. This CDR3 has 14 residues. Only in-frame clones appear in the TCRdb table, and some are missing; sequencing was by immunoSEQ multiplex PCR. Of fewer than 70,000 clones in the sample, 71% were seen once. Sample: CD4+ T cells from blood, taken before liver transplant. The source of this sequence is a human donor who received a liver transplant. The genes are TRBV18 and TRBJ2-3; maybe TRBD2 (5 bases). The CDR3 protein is CASSPLGSPDTQYF. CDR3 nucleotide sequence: TGTGCCAGCTCACCACTAGGGAGCCCAGATACGCAGTATTTT.